This is a list of T cell receptor beta chains from one sample in a study of T cells in Graves' hyperthyroidism and ophthalmopathy. TCRdb redid the calling of the multiplex PCR reads with MiXCR, one entry per CDR3 protein. The repertoire holds around 610,000 distinct CDR3 sequences, with 14% to 15% as singletons. Material for sequencing was blood. Receptors originate from a woman aged 40 to 50 with Graves' ophthalmopathy. CDR3s include the opening cysteine and the closing phenylalanine or tryptophan. The order of the fields is J gene, clone size, D gene, CDR3 length, V gene, CDR3 protein, CDR3 DNA. The D gene is left open where the match is weak. Not all rows give a size; the values are once, few, many and, for expanded clones, a class.

>TRBJ2-7|many|TRBD2|13|TRBV15
CATSRDPGGAPYF
TGTGCCACCAGCAGAGATCCGGGGGGGGCTCCGTACTTC
>TRBJ2-7|many|.|13|TRBV6-1
CASNTRDTYEQYF
TGTGCCAGCAATACCCGGGACACCTACGAGCAGTACTTC
>TRBJ1-1|many|TRBD1|15|TRBV6-5
CASTGQGLGGTEAFF
TGTGCCAGCACGGGACAGGGGTTGGGGGGCACTGAAGCTTTCTTT
>TRBJ2-7|many|TRBD2|13|TRBV4-1
CASSQSGSYEQYF
TGCGCCAGCAGCCAGAGCGGGAGCTACGAGCAGTACTTC
>TRBJ2-5|.|.|14|TRBV19
CASSRRQTQETQYF
TGTGCCAGTAGTAGGAGACAGACCCAAGAGACCCAGTACTTC
>TRBJ2-7|many|TRBD2|17|TRBV5-6
CASSLGLAGDFFYEQYF
TGTGCCAGCAGCCTCGGACTAGCGGGAGACTTCTTCTACGAGCAGTACTTC
>TRBJ2-7|many|.|12|TRBV20-1
CSARGDRPEQYF
TGCAGTGCGAGGGGAGATCGGCCCGAGCAGTACTTC
>TRBJ1-2|many|.|13|TRBV28
CASRFRGGHGYTF
TGTGCCAGCAGGTTTAGAGGGGGGCATGGCTACACCTTC
>TRBJ2-1|.|TRBD2|19|TRBV28
CASSFFPGTSGLAWNEQFF
TGTGCCAGCAGTTTCTTCCCCGGGACTAGCGGCCTCGCTTGGAATGAGCAGTTCTTC
>TRBJ2-7|once|TRBD2|13|TRBV6-1
CASSISGRNEQYF
TGTGCCAGCAGCATTAGCGGGAGAAACGAGCAGTACTTC
>TRBJ2-7|many|TRBD1|16|TRBV28
CASRPVGQGITYEQYF
TGTGCCAGCAGACCCGTCGGACAGGGGATTACCTACGAGCAGTACTTC
>TRBJ1-6|few|.|15|TRBV27
CASSPLASYNSPLHF
TGTGCCAGCAGTCCGCTGGCTTCCTATAATTCACCCCTCCACTTT
>TRBJ2-6|many|.|12|TRBV12-3/TRBV12-4
CASSRQANVLTF
TGTGCCAGCAGCCGCCAAGCCAACGTCCTGACTTTC
>TRBJ1-1|many|TRBD1|18|TRBV19
CASRIKVDRGPGNTEAFF
TGTGCCAGTAGGATAAAAGTGGACAGGGGTCCGGGTAACACTGAAGCTTTCTTT
>TRBJ1-1|once|TRBD1|14|TRBV6-2/TRBV6-3
CATKGRGLGTEAFF
TGTGCCACCAAGGGCAGGGGGCTTGGCACTGAAGCTTTCTTT
>TRBJ2-2|many|TRBD1|17|TRBV24-1
CATSAYTGDGNTGELFF
TGTGCCACCAGTGCCTACACAGGGGACGGGAACACCGGGGAGCTGTTTTTT
>TRBJ1-3|many|.|15|TRBV6-5
CASSYVLGPADTIYF
TGTGCCAGCAGTTACGTTTTAGGACCGGCGGACACCATATATTTT
>TRBJ2-5|many|TRBD2|14|TRBV28
CASGREGWQETQYF
TGTGCCAGCGGCAGGGAGGGTTGGCAAGAGACCCAGTACTTC
>TRBJ1-2|few|.|17|TRBV27
CASSLIHWQGRNYGYTF
TGTGCCAGCAGTTTGATCCACTGGCAGGGCCGTAACTATGGCTACACCTTC
>TRBJ1-2|.|TRBD1|15|TRBV15
CATSNPGTGKVGYTF
TGTGCCACCAGCAATCCCGGGACAGGGAAGGTCGGCTACACCTTC
>TRBJ2-7|many|.|16|TRBV10-2
CASSESGGLSSYEQYF
TGCGCCAGCAGTGAGTCCGGCGGATTAAGCTCCTACGAGCAGTACTTC
>TRBJ1-3|many|.|16|TRBV19
CASSISTGSSGNTIYF
TGTGCCAGTAGTATTTCCACAGGGAGCTCTGGAAACACCATATATTTT
>TRBJ2-5|few|.|15|TRBV28
CASSPVYGLEETQYF
TGTGCCAGCAGCCCGGTATATGGCCTCGAGGAGACCCAGTACTTC
>TRBJ1-2|.|.|15|TRBV5-4
CASSLAGRSNYGYTF
TGTGCCAGCAGCTTGGCAGGCCGCTCTAACTATGGCTACACCTTC
>TRBJ2-7|many|.|15|TRBV27
CASSFQGSGFYEQYF
TGTGCCAGCAGTTTTCAGGGGAGCGGATTCTACGAGCAGTACTTC
>TRBJ2-2|many|TRBD1|15|TRBV11-2
CASPLGTGGLGELFF
TGTGCCAGCCCGCTGGGGACAGGGGGCCTGGGGGAGCTGTTTTTT
>TRBJ2-7|.|.|15|TRBV7-9
CASSIRGDNFYEQYF
TGTGCCAGCAGTATCAGGGGTGATAATTTCTACGAGCAGTACTTC
>TRBJ1-5|many|.|15|TRBV6-2/TRBV6-3
CASSYSDGGNQPQHF
TGTGCCAGCAGTTACTCGGATGGGGGCAATCAGCCCCAGCATTTT
>TRBJ2-2|.|.|17|TRBV19
CASSIRAGRPNTGELFF
TGTGCCAGTAGTATCCGGGCAGGACGGCCGAACACCGGGGAGCTGTTTTTT
>TRBJ2-5|many|.|13|TRBV28
CASSLKLQETQYF
TGTGCCAGCAGTTTAAAGTTACAAGAGACCCAGTACTTC
>TRBJ2-3|many|.|12|TRBV29-1
CSVGGNTDTQYF
TGCAGCGTTGGCGGGAACACAGATACGCAGTATTTT
>TRBJ2-2|many|TRBD1|13|TRBV29-1
CSGRDRDTGELFF
TGCAGCGGCCGGGACAGGGATACCGGGGAGCTGTTTTTT
>TRBJ1-2|.|.|14|TRBV6-1
CASTRDGQKYGYTF
TGTGCCAGCACCCGGGACGGGCAAAAATATGGCTACACCTTC
>TRBJ1-1|.|TRBD1|14|TRBV6-2/TRBV6-3
CASSSPDRGLEAFF
TGTGCCAGCAGTTCACCTGACAGGGGGCTCGAAGCTTTCTTT
>TRBJ2-2|.|TRBD2|16|TRBV12-3/TRBV12-4
CAGSLTSGIGTGELFF
TGTGCCGGCAGTCTTACTAGCGGGATAGGGACCGGGGAGCTGTTTTTT
>TRBJ1-1|many|.|11|TRBV28
CASSLTYLAFF
TGTGCCAGCAGTTTAACCTATCTGGCTTTCTTT
>TRBJ1-1|many|TRBD1|15|TRBV19
CASSTQGARVPEAFF
TGTGCCAGTAGCACACAGGGGGCGCGGGTTCCTGAAGCTTTCTTT
>TRBJ2-2|many|.|17|TRBV7-6
CASSLGRAKVNTGELFF
TGTGCCAGCAGCTTAGGTCGGGCAAAAGTCAACACCGGGGAGCTGTTTTTT
>TRBJ1-2|many|.|13|TRBV2
CARGTETNYGYTF
TGTGCCAGGGGGACCGAGACCAACTATGGCTACACCTTC
>TRBJ2-7|once|TRBD2|16|TRBV6-1
CASSPSVAGGAYEQYF
TGTGCCAGCAGCCCGTCGGTGGCGGGAGGAGCCTACGAGCAGTACTTC
>TRBJ1-2|many|.|14|TRBV14
CASSQDNGFEGYTF
TGTGCCAGCAGCCAAGACAACGGTTTTGAGGGCTACACCTTC
>TRBJ2-5|many|.|12|TRBV5-1
CASSLSQETQYF
TGTGCCAGCAGCTTAAGCCAAGAGACCCAGTACTTC
>TRBJ2-7|many|.|16|TRBV13
CASSWGQRGGVNEQYF
TGTGCCAGCAGCTGGGGACAGCGGGGAGGCGTCAACGAGCAGTACTTC
>TRBJ1-2|many|.|14|TRBV28
CASSWGTTNYGYTF
TGTGCCAGCAGTTGGGGAACTACTAACTATGGCTACACCTTC
>TRBJ2-5|many|.|12|TRBV28
CATDRYQETQYF
TGTGCCACCGACAGGTACCAAGAGACCCAGTACTTC
>TRBJ1-5|many|.|12|TRBV19
CASLGPNQPQHF
TGTGCCTCCCTAGGACCCAATCAGCCCCAGCATTTT
>TRBJ1-1|many|.|13|TRBV29-1
CSVNRGGYTEAFF
TGCAGCGTCAACAGAGGGGGTTACACTGAAGCTTTCTTT
>TRBJ1-2|many|.|15|TRBV9
CASSVGQGSDYGYTF
TGTGCCAGCAGCGTAGGACAAGGGTCGGACTATGGCTACACCTTC
>TRBJ2-7|many|.|14|TRBV6-2/TRBV6-3
CASSYESKSYEQYF
TGTGCCAGCAGTTACGAGTCAAAATCCTACGAGCAGTACTTC
>TRBJ2-7|many|.|15|TRBV4-1
CASSQDAASPQEQYF
TGCGCCAGCAGCCAAGATGCAGCTAGTCCGCAGGAGCAGTACTTC
>TRBJ1-2|many|.|12|TRBV28
CASTSYGYGYTF
TGTGCCAGCACCTCCTACGGCTATGGCTACACCTTC
>TRBJ2-5|few|.|13|TRBV7-8
CASSEGPQWTQYF
TGTGCCAGCAGCGAGGGTCCTCAATGGACCCAGTACTTC
>TRBJ2-7|many|TRBD1|13|TRBV5-1
CASRTGISYEQYF
TGCGCCAGCAGGACAGGGATATCCTACGAGCAGTACTTC
>TRBJ2-5|few|TRBD2|16|TRBV7-9
CASTRGGAHGSGTQYF
TGTGCCAGCACCCGGGGAGGGGCCCATGGGTCTGGGACCCAGTACTTC
>TRBJ2-5|many|.|14|TRBV28
CASSQTVPYETQYF
TGTGCCAGCAGTCAGACAGTGCCGTATGAGACCCAGTACTTC
>TRBJ2-7|few|TRBD2|15|TRBV4-1
CASSKEAGFSYEQYF
TGCGCCAGCAGCAAAGAAGCGGGATTCTCCTACGAGCAGTACTTC
>TRBJ1-1|many|.|13|TRBV27
CASSLASHTEAFF
TGTGCCAGCAGTTTAGCGTCCCACACTGAAGCTTTCTTT